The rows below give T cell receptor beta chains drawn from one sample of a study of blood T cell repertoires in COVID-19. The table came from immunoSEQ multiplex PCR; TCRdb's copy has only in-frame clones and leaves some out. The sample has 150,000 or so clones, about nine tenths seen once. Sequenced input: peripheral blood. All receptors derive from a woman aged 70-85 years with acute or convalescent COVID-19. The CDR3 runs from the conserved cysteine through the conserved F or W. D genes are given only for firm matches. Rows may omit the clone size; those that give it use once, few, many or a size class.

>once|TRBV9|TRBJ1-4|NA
CASSVGTNNEKLFF
TGTGCCAGCAGCGTAGGGACAAATAATGAAAAACTGTTTTTT
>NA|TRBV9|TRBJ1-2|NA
CASSVAEGAWGYTF
TGTGCCAGCAGCGTAGCTGAGGGAGCGTGGGGCTACACCTTC
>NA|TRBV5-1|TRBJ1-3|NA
CASTDSSGNTIYF
TGCGCCAGCACCGACAGCTCTGGAAACACCATATATTTT
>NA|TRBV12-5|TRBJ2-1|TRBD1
CASGLGPTTGYNEQFF
TGTGCTAGTGGTTTGGGACCCACGACAGGGTACAATGAGCAGTTCTTC
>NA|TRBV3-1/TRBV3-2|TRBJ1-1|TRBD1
CASSSGRDRGLIF
TGTGCCAGCAGCTCCGGTAGGGACAGGGGGCTTATCTTT
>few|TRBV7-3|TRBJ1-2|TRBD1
CASSSHRGTGNYGYTF
TGTGCCAGCAGCTCACACCGAGGGACAGGTAACTATGGCTACACCTTC
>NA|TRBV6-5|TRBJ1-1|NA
CASRDRGGLTEAFF
TGTGCCAGCAGAGACCGGGGGGGGCTCACTGAAGCTTTCTTT
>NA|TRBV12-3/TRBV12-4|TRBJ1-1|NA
CASSLVVAEAFF
TGTGCCAGCAGTTTAGTAGTCGCTGAAGCTTTCTTT
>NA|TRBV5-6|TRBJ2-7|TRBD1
CASSLGTEYEQYF
TGTGCCAGCAGCCTGGGGACAGAATACGAGCAGTACTTC
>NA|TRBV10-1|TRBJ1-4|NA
CASSAYVSGKLFF
TGCGCCAGCAGTGCCTATGTATCCGGAAAACTGTTTTTT
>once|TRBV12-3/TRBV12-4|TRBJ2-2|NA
CASSFYAGELFF
TGTGCCAGCAGTTTTTATGCCGGGGAGCTGTTTTTT
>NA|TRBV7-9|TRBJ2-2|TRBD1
CASSSKTGGNTGELFF
TGTGCCAGCAGCTCTAAGACAGGGGGGAACACCGGGGAGCTGTTTTTT
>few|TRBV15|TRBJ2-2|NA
CATSRESYGELFF
TGTGCCACCAGCCGAGAGAGTTACGGGGAGCTGTTTTTT
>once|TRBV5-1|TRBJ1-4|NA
CASSLGQVNHEKLFF
TGCGCCAGCAGCTTGGGCCAGGTCAACCATGAAAAACTGTTTTTT
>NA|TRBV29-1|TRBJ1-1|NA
CSVQKSAGFGTEAFF
TGCAGCGTTCAAAAGTCGGCGGGGTTTGGCACTGAAGCTTTCTTT
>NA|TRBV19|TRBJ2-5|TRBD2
CASSMSGLAGVGETQYF
TGTGCCAGTAGTATGTCGGGTCTAGCGGGAGTGGGGGAGACCCAGTACTTC
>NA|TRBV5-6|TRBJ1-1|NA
CASSFETAEAFF
TGTGCCAGCAGCTTCGAGACAGCTGAAGCTTTCTTT
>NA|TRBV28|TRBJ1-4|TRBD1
CASMNRRDSPLFF
TGTGCCAGCATGAATCGCCGGGACAGTCCACTGTTTTTT
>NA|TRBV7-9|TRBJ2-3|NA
CASSSRLEATDTQYF
TGTGCCAGCAGCTCTCGACTAGAGGCGACAGATACGCAGTATTTT
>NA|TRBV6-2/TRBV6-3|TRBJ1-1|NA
CASSYRQEKNTEAFF
TGTGCCAGCAGTTACCGACAGGAGAAGAACACTGAAGCTTTCTTT
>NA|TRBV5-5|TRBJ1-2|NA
CASSFDSYYGYTF
TGTGCCAGCAGCTTTGACAGCTACTATGGCTACACCTTC
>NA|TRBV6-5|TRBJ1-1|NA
CASSYGGGAGTEAFF
TGTGCCAGCAGTTACGGGGGGGGCGCAGGCACTGAAGCTTTCTTT
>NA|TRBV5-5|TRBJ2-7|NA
CASSNQGYEQYF
TGTGCCAGCAGCAATCAGGGCTACGAGCAGTACTTC
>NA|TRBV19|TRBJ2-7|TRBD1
CASSTRTGQPEQYF
TGTGCCAGTAGTACGCGGACAGGGCAGCCCGAGCAGTACTTC
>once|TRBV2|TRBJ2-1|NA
CARGKGRLANINEQFF
TGTGCCAGGGGCAAAGGTAGGCTAGCGAATATCAATGAGCAGTTCTTC
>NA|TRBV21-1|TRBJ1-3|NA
CASSDTTDGNTIYF
TGTGCCAGCAGCGATACGACAGATGGAAACACCATATATTTT
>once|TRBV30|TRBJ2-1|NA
CAWSRGLGGSYNEQFF
TGTGCCTGGAGTCGGGGCCTAGGGGGCTCCTACAATGAGCAGTTCTTC
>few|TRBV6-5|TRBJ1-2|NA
CASRRIGRVEYGYTF
TGTGCCAGCCGTCGGATTGGCAGGGTAGAGTATGGCTACACCTTC
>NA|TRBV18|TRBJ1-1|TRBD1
CASSAAGGTEAFF
TGTGCCAGCTCAGCTGCAGGGGGCACTGAAGCTTTCTTT
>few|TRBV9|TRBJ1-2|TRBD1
CASSEGSGTGYGYTF
TGTGCCAGCAGCGAGGGTTCCGGGACAGGGTATGGCTACACCTTC
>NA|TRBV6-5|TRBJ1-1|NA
CASKARTEWWTEAFF
TGTGCCAGCAAGGCTCGGACAGAATGGTGGACTGAAGCTTTCTTT